This TCR beta chain was found in a study of T cell responses to AZD1222 COVID-19 vaccine. Overall study results and limits: Repertoire sampling occurred only after the peak T cell response. Two AZD1222 doses significantly raised spike-specific TCR breadth and depth over controls. There were mostly white British donors and more females than males, and clonal diversity was possibly underestimated.

In the case of this clone: Its antigen is as yet unknown.

Samples with a second dose at about 4 or about 12 weeks were pooled together. This CDR3 is 15 amino acids long. With 4 bases clipped from V and 5 bases from J, the junction kept 8 bases outside the gene matches. Germline assignment: CDR1 SSHAT and CDR2 FNYEAQ (reference sequence). Repertoires were generated with immunoSEQ multiplex PCR, while TCRdb's copy carries only in-frame clones and drops some. The data hold nearly 90,000 clones, with about 89% observed a single time. Sample: peripheral blood, taken 28 days after the second AZD1222 dose. The sequence derives from an adult who received the AZD1222 COVID-19 vaccine. The chain couples TRBV7-7 to TRBJ2-5, with 9 nucleotides matching TRBD2. This CDR3 is CASSSLAGDSETQYF. The CDR3 bases are TGTGCCAGCAGCTCCTTAGCGGGGGATTCGGAGACCCAGTACTTC.